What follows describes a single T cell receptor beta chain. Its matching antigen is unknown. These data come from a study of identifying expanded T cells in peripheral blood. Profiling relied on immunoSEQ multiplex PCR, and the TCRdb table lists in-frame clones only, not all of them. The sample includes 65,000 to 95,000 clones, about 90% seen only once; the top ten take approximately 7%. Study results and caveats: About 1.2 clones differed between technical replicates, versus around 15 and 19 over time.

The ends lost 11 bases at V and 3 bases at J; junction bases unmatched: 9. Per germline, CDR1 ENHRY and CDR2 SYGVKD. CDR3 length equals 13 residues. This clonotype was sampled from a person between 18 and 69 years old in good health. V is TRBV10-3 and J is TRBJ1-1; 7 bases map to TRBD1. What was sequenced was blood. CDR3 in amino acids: CAAGQETDTEAFF. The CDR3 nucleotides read TGTGCCGCAGGACAGGAGACGGACACTGAAGCTTTCTTT.